The present T cell receptor (beta chain) was sequenced within a study of shared clonotypes between healthy human individuals. The overall study: Researchers assigned three CD4 naive, three CD4 memory, two CD8 naive and one CD8 memory plate to each donor.

About this clone itself: Its specificity is not known.

J was trimmed by 1 base and V by 3 bases; bases with no gene match: 2. Germline V gives CDR1 LNHNV, CDR2 YYDKDF (reference sequence). This CDR3 contains 14 residues. Tens of thousands of T cell genomes (approximately 180 ng DNA) went into each sorted-subset replicate. Per the authors' pipeline: Junction-only immunoSEQ sequences carried no quality scores, so filtering differed. Assay used: immunoSEQ multiplex PCR; TCRdb lists only in-frame clones, some missing. The DNA was the basis for D and trimming; V, J and clone size are from that table. Of about 980,000 clones listed, approximately 80% were seen once; the top ten hold about 1.5%. Regarding the study as a whole: Lower generation probabilities were found for non-shared clonotypes than for those shared by all four donors.

Source material: memory CD4+ T cells sorted from blood. Subset: CD45RA-negative fraction. The chain couples TRBV15 to TRBJ1-1; 7 bases line up with TRBD1. The sequence was obtained from a young man in good health. The CDR3 sequence: CATSRDRWNTEAFF. DNA of the CDR3: TGTGCCACCAGCAGGGACAGGTGGAACACTGAAGCTTTCTTT. The variable domain in full, with the rest retrieved from reference TRBV15 and TRBJ1-1, is DAMVIQNPRYQVTQFGKPVTLSCSQTLNHNVMYWYQQKSSQAPKLLFHYYDKDFNNEADTPDNFQSRRPNTSFCFLDIRSPGLGDTAMYLCATSRDRWNTEAFFGQGTRLTVV.